Each of the 26 T cell receptor beta chains below was sequenced from the same sample in a study of blood T cells in healthy people across ages. For the second PCR, which ran for about 6 to 11 cycles, a sample-barcoded 5' primer and a J-beta primer mix were used. TCRdb passed the 5' RACE reads through MiXCR, listing each CDR3 protein once. The sample lists 700,000 to 900,000 distinct CDR3 sequences; about a quarter were seen once. The data were also submitted as part of a second study, on T cells of mothers and their children.

The specimen sequenced was blood. The origin of the receptors is a boy aged 5 to 17 in good health.

Here the CDR3 reads CATSAGRSPDGYTF. The DNA for the CDR3 is TGTGCCACCAGCGCGGGACGTTCACCGGATGGCTACACCTTC. The chain recombines TRBV15 with TRBJ1-2, with D possibly being TRBD1 (5 bases). The germline V gene encodes CDR1 LNHNV and CDR2 YYDKDF (reference sequence). V was shortened by 5 bases and J by 6 bases, with 16 bases between the two germline ends. The CDR3 is 14 amino acids.

This clonotype has a handful of counts. V gene TRBV6-5 combines with J gene TRBJ1-4; TRBD1 might be the D (5 bases). V shed 9 bases and J shed 6 bases, with 20 bases lying between them. Germline CDR1 MNHEY, CDR2 SVGAGI. This CDR3 contains 15 residues. CDR3 bases: TGTGCCAGTGGCGGGGGATTACTAACGGATGAAAAACTGTTTTTT. It codes for CASGGGLLTDEKLFF.

The CDR3 sequence is CASSIGPGGPNEKLFF. DNA of the CDR3: TGCGCCAGCAGCATTGGACCAGGGGGGCCAAATGAAAAACTGTTTTTT. The chain links TRBV5-1 to TRBJ1-4, with 7 bases that match TRBD1. The CDR3 totals 16 residues. Germline CDR1 reads SGHRS; CDR2 reads YFSETQ. With 4 bases clipped from V and 5 bases from J, the junction kept 11 bases outside the gene matches.

This clonotype appeared once. The chain carries TRBV4-3 and TRBJ1-2; TRBD1 might be the D (5 bases). The germline V and J ends were trimmed by 3 bases and 4 bases, with 12 bases remaining between them. The CDR3 is made up of 14 amino acids. Germline CDR1 reads LGHNA; CDR2 reads YSLEER. In DNA form, the CDR3 reads TGCGCCAGCAGCCAGCAGGGTATAGGCTATGGCTACACCTTC. This encodes CASSQQGIGYGYTF.

This sequence joins TRBV2 and TRBJ2-7; weak D call: TRBD1 (5 bases). The germline CDR1 and CDR2 sequences are SNHLY and FYNNEI. Trimming removed 5 bases from V and 0 bases from J, with 17 bases in between. The CDR3 covers 16 residues. DNA of the CDR3: TGTGCCAGCAGTTCGGGCGACAGTCTCGTCTCCTACGAGCAGTACTTC. It codes for CASSSGDSLVSYEQYF.

V gene TRBV12-3 or TRBV12-4 combines with J gene TRBJ1-1; D is unclear. Trimming took off 8 bases at V and 4 bases at J, with 17 bases between the two ends. There are 14 residues in the CDR3. The CDR3 DNA follows: TGTGCCAGCGTAGGGTGGGAATCGGGCACTGAAGCTTTCTTT. It translates to CASVGWESGTEAFF.

The chain couples TRBV10-2 to TRBJ1-2; D might be TRBD1 (5 bases). Trimming left V 0 bases short and J 8 bases short, with 16 bases between. CDR1 and CDR2 from the germline V gene are WSHSY and SAAADI. The CDR3 length is 15 residues. The CDR3 sequence: CASSESGDVLRGYTF. The CDR3 DNA is TGCGCCAGCAGTGAGTCGGGGGATGTGCTACGGGGCTACACCTTC.

The chain combines TRBV4-1 with TRBJ2-6; 11 bases map to TRBD1. The germline V gene has CDR1 MGHRA and CDR2 YSYEKL. The CDR3 length is 17 residues. Unmatched junction bases numbered 6, after V lost 8 bases and J lost 0 bases. The CDR3 region is CASGTGTGGSGANVLTF. DNA of the CDR3: TGCGCCAGCGGCACCGGGACAGGGGGCTCTGGGGCCAACGTCCTGACTTTC.

This clonotype came up a few times. The chain carries TRBV20-1 and TRBJ1-2; 9 nucleotides line up with TRBD1. The J segment lost 3 bases and the V segment lost 5 bases, leaving 7 bases of the junction unmatched. The length of the CDR3 is 14 residues. CDR1 DFQATT and CDR2 SNEGSKA come from the germline V gene (reference sequence). CDR3 nucleotides: TGCAGTGCTGGCGACAGGGGGAAGGACTATGGCTACACCTTC. Its protein is CSAGDRGKDYGYTF.

The sample holds a few counts of this clonotype. The gene calls are TRBV20-1 and TRBJ2-4, with 11 bases fitting TRBD2. The length of the CDR3 is 16 residues. The V and J ends lost 1 base and 4 bases, in that order; junction bases with no gene match: 6. Germline V gives CDR1 DFQATT, CDR2 SNEGSKA (reference sequence). The CDR3 bases are TGCAGTGCTAGAGGCTGTAGCGGGGGGGGTAAAAACATTCAGTACTTC. Residues: CSARGCSGGGKNIQYF.

The chain has TRBV29-1 and TRBJ2-7; 8 positions match TRBD1. Germline CDR1 and CDR2: SQVTM and ANQGSEA. V shed 1 base, J shed 0 bases, and the junction held 11 bases outside the gene matches. The CDR3 runs 17 residues. CDR3 DNA: TGCAGCGTTGAAGCGGGACAGGTAGTTATCGGCTCCTACGAGCAGTACTTC. It translates to CSVEAGQVVIGSYEQYF.

The chain carries TRBV25-1 and TRBJ2-7; TRBD1 aligns across 7 bases. CDR3 size: 15 residues. Germline CDR1 reads MGHDK; CDR2 reads SYGVNS. Losses at the gene ends were 5 bases for V and 6 bases for J; bases not matched to a gene: 13. CDR3 nucleotide sequence: TGTGCCAGCAGTAACAACCCGACAGGGACGAGCGAGCAGTACTTC. This codes for CASSNNPTGTSEQYF.

This clonotype was detected only a few times. The rearrangement joins TRBV5-1 to TRBJ1-6; D is uncertain. Trimming removed 0 bases from V and 9 bases from J, with 13 bases in between. The germline V gene encodes CDR1 SGHRS and CDR2 YFSETQ. The CDR3 runs to 15 residues. Here the CDR3 DNA reads TGCGCCAGCAGCTTGGGCCCCGAGGGAGTTTCACCCCTCCACTTT. Encoded protein: CASSLGPEGVSPLHF.

With regard to this clonotype: This could be a read error, since a much larger clone is one nucleotide away. This chain links TRBV18 with TRBJ2-1; the match to TRBD2 covers 13 bases. The V and J ends lost 2 bases and 5 bases, in that order; junction bases with no gene match: 0. This CDR3 has 15 amino acids. CDR1 KGHSH and CDR2 LQKENI come from the germline V gene. CDR3 residues: CASSPTSGGDNEQFF. The CDR3 DNA sequence: TGTGCCAGCTCACCAACTAGCGGGGGGGACAATGAGCAGTTCTTC.

This clonotype was picked up many times. The V call is TRBV12-3 or TRBV12-4, the J call TRBJ2-1; D is unclear. The germline V and J ends were trimmed by 3 bases and 4 bases, with 4 bases remaining between them. This CDR3 is 12 amino acids long. The CDR3 sequence: CASSLTYNEQFF. In DNA, the CDR3 is TGTGCCAGCAGTTTGACATACAATGAGCAGTTCTTC.

In this sample, this clonotype turned up a few times. This chain connects TRBV28 to TRBJ2-1, with D maybe TRBD1 (5 bases). Trimming cost V 6 bases and J 7 bases, with 22 bases left between them. Germline V gene sequence: CDR1 MDHEN, CDR2 SYDVKM. This CDR3 is 16 amino acids long. The CDR3 coding sequence is TGTGCCAGCAGCCTCTCCGCCGCAGGGAATTGGAATGAGCAGTTCTTC. Amino acids: CASSLSAAGNWNEQFF. The variable domain in full, with the rest retrieved from reference TRBV28 and TRBJ2-1, is DVKVTQSSRYLVKRTGEKVFLECVQDMDHENMFWYRQDPGLGLRLIYFSYDVKMKEKGDIPEGYSVSREKKERFSLILESASTNQTSMYLCASSLSAAGNWNEQFFGPGTRLTVL.

The chain uses TRBV18 and TRBJ1-3; no definite D call. The V end was cut by 2 bases, the J end by 4 bases, with 9 bases between. Germline-derived CDR1 and CDR2 are KGHSH and LQKENI. This CDR3 region has 14 residues. As DNA, the CDR3 is TGTGCCAGCTCACCAGGACCAGGAGGAAACACCATATATTTT. Encoded protein: CASSPGPGGNTIYF.

The V call is TRBV7-9, the J call TRBJ1-4, with D unclear. Germline CDR1 is SEHNR and CDR2 is FQNEAQ (reference sequence). Trimming removed 4 bases at V and 7 bases at J, with 16 bases between. The CDR3 extends over 15 amino acids. The CDR3 nucleotides are TGTGCCAGCAGCTCCGAACTCAACTTGGGTGAAAAACTGTTTTTT. It encodes CASSSELNLGEKLFF.

J is TRBJ1-5 and V is TRBV12-3 or TRBV12-4, with D possibly being TRBD1 (6 bases). The CDR3 covers 16 residues. V was shortened by 1 base and J by 4 bases, with 14 bases between the two germline ends. CDR3 sequence reads: CASSLGRGVENQPQHF. The CDR3 nucleotides are TGTGCCAGCAGTTTAGGGAGGGGGGTCGAAAATCAGCCCCAGCATTTT.

This rearrangement joins TRBV20-1 to TRBJ2-5; D is unclear. There are 13 residues in the CDR3. The ends were cut back, 1 base at V and 7 bases at J, with 13 bases in the middle. Germline CDR1 is DFQATT and CDR2 is SNEGSKA (reference sequence). Written as DNA, the CDR3 is TGCAGTGCTAGAGGGCCAGGCGAGAGGACCCAGTACTTC. This gives the protein CSARGPGERTQYF.

The chain combines TRBV7-9 with TRBJ2-5, with TRBD1 matching 7 bases. Germline values: CDR1 SEHNR, CDR2 FQNEAQ (reference sequence). V lost 4 bases, J lost 5 bases, and 22 bases stayed unmatched. This CDR3 is 19 amino acids long. The CDR3 spells CASSYTLGLTGNGIETQYF. CDR3 nucleotides: TGTGCCAGCAGCTACACATTAGGATTGACAGGGAATGGTATTGAGACCCAGTACTTC.

This clonotype was counted between two and nine times. V and J are TRBV10-3 and TRBJ2-5, with D perhaps matching TRBD1 (6 bases). The DNA end lines up better with TRBJ2-7; the J call may be wrong. Germline V gives CDR1 ENHRY, CDR2 SYGVKD. CDR3 length: 14 residues. In nucleotides, the CDR3 is TGTGCCATCAGTGAGCAGGACAGCAACTACGAGCAGTACTTC. Translating gives CAISEQDSNYEQYF.

The chain joins TRBV2 to TRBJ2-7; D unclear. V gave up 3 bases and J gave up 0 bases, with 6 bases separating them. Germline loops: CDR1 SNHLY, CDR2 FYNNEI. CDR3 length: 13 residues. The CDR3 sequence: CASSDTFSYEQYF. The CDR3, as DNA: TGTGCCAGCAGTGACACCTTCTCCTACGAGCAGTACTTC.

This clonotype showed up just a few times. The rearrangement joins TRBV18 to TRBJ2-1; D is perhaps TRBD1 (6 bases). This CDR3 has 13 residues. Germline lookup yields CDR1 KGHSH and CDR2 LQKENI. Trimming left V 2 bases short and J 9 bases short, with 11 bases between. This CDR3 is CASSPSTGIEQFF. The DNA of the CDR3 is TGTGCCAGCTCACCATCGACAGGAATTGAGCAGTTCTTC.

V and J are TRBV5-1 and TRBJ1-4; no clear D. The CDR3 extends over 15 amino acids. CDR1 and CDR2 (germline): SGHRS, YFSETQ. Trimming left V 4 bases short and J 6 bases short, with 16 bases between. CDR3 loop: CASSNTSSGYEKLFF. CDR3 DNA sequence: TGCGCCAGCAGCAACACCTCCTCCGGGTATGAAAAACTGTTTTTT.

This chain links TRBV28 with TRBJ2-7, with TRBD1 matching 8 bases. Germline V CDR1 and CDR2: MDHEN, SYDVKM. J was trimmed by 3 bases and V by 2 bases; bases with no gene match: 6. The CDR3 totals 15 residues. CDR3 protein: CASSLLGQGHYEQYF. The CDR3, as DNA: TGTGCCAGCAGTTTACTAGGACAGGGCCACTACGAGCAGTACTTC.